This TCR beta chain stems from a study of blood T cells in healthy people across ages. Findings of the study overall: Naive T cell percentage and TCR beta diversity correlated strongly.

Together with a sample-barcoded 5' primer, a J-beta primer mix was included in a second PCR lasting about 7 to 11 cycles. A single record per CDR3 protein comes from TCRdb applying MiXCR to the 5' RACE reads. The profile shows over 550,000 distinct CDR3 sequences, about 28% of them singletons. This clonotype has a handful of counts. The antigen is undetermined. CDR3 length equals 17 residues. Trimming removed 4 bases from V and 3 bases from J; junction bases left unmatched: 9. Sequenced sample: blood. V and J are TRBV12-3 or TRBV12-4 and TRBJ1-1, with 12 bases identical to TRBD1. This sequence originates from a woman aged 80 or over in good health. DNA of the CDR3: TGTGCCAGCAGTTCACTCCGGGACAGGGGGCTGCACACTGAAGCTTTCTTT. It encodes CASSSLRDRGLHTEAFF.